Each of the 7 T cell receptor beta chains below was sequenced from the same sample in a study of neoadjuvant anti-PD-1 for oral cavity cancer. Described time point: after neoadjuvant nivolumab, at surgical resection. Data came from immunoSEQ multiplex PCR; TCRdb stores just in-frame clones and leaves some out. Altogether 9,300 or so clones are present, about 80% being singletons, with the ten largest covering more than 3.5%. Source: PBMCs, taken after nivolumab (anti-PD-1) treatment. These receptor sequences come from a person aged 35-79 years with oral cavity squamous cell carcinoma.

This clone appeared once. V is TRBV15 and J is TRBJ2-5; D possibly corresponds to TRBD1 (6 bases). From germline, CDR1 is LNHNV and CDR2 YYDKDF (reference sequence). The CDR3 is 15 amino acids. Trimming took off 0 bases at V and 1 base at J, with 9 bases between the two ends. CDR3 amino acids: CATSRDRGGQETQYF. In DNA, the CDR3 is TGTGCCACCAGCAGAGATCGAGGGGGCCAAGAGACCCAGTACTTC.

V gene TRBV21-1 combines with J gene TRBJ1-5; whether TRBD1, the table's D call, matches the DNA was not checked. TRBV21-1 is deemed a pseudogene. The CDR3 runs 16 residues. CDR3 sequence reads: CASRGQPARLNQPQHF. The DNA for the CDR3 is TGTGCCAGCAGAGGACAGCCAGCGCGCCTAAATCAGCCCCAGCATTTT.

In its sample, this clone was seen a few times. The J gene is TRBJ1-2, the V gene TRBV5-1; D is unclear. CDR1 is SGHRS and CDR2 is YFSETQ in the germline V gene. V was cut by 1 base and J by 0 bases, with 4 bases left in between. The CDR3 spans 13 residues. The CDR3, as DNA: TGCGCCAGCAGCTTGCAACCTAACTATGGCTACACCTTC. It encodes CASSLQPNYGYTF.

The gene calls are TRBV7-8 and TRBJ1-3; 9 nucleotides match TRBD1. In germline, CDR1 is SGHVS, CDR2 FQNEAQ. This CDR3 contains 20 residues. V was pared by 6 bases and J by 0 bases, with 18 bases of the junction left unmatched. In DNA form, the CDR3 reads TGTGCCAGCAGAAGTACACCCATCCGGGACAGGGAGAGCTCTGGAAACACCATATATTTT. It specifies CASRSTPIRDRESSGNTIYF.

The J gene is TRBJ1-1, the V gene TRBV5-4, with unresolved D. CDR3 length: 15 residues. The germline V gene has CDR1 SGHNT and CDR2 YYREEE (reference sequence). With 5 bases removed from V and 0 bases from J, the gap between germline ends came to 14 bases. The DNA of the CDR3 is TGTGCCAGCAGTCCGGACTCCTTCATGAACACTGAAGCTTTCTTT. Protein sequence: CASSPDSFMNTEAFF.

This chain joins TRBV7-6 and TRBJ1-4; the D gene is possibly TRBD1 (6 bases). Germline lookup yields CDR1 SGHVS and CDR2 FNYEAQ. V dropped 5 bases and J dropped 4 bases, with 14 bases sitting between them. The CDR3 is 15 amino acids. For the CDR3, the DNA is TGTGCCAGCAGCACGGGACACTTATTTAATGAAAAACTGTTTTTT. Translation gives CASSTGHLFNEKLFF.

CDR3 bases: TGTGCCAGCAGTTTAATTGGGACAGGGGCTAGCACAGATACGCAGTATTTT. It encodes CASSLIGTGASTDTQYF. The V and J genes are TRBV28 and TRBJ2-3; 10 nucleotides match TRBD1. This CDR3 is 17 amino acids long. V shed 2 bases, J shed 0 bases, and the junction held 5 bases outside the gene matches. The germline CDR1 and CDR2 sequences are MDHEN and SYDVKM.